Listed here are 20 T cell receptor beta chains from one sample, sequenced in a study of CD4 T cells in relation to SARS-CoV-2 and coronaviruses. CD4+ T cells from unexposed donors were obtained before the COVID-19 pandemic (2011-2018). CD4+ T cells were isolated from the cells after about ten days of culture. TCRdb's copy holds only in-frame clones and misses some; the assay was immunoSEQ multiplex PCR. This sample has about 22,000 clones; around 72% occur once, and the top ten carry 16%. No antigen is known for these receptors. Input material: CD4+ T cells from PBMCs, cultured in vitro. The receptors stem from a human donor in good health.

The chain couples TRBV7-8 to TRBJ1-2, with D maybe TRBD1 (5 bases). Germline-derived CDR1 and CDR2 are SGHVS and FQNEAQ. This CDR3 has 16 residues. The V gene lost 5 bases and the J gene lost 6 bases, with 22 bases spanning the gap. The CDR3 DNA reads TGTGCCAGCAGCGACCGTAGGGTTGGGGCCGGGGATGGCTACACCTTC. This codes for CASSDRRVGAGDGYTF.

The chain joins TRBV6-1 to TRBJ1-5, with 7 positions matching TRBD1. CDR3 length: 15 amino acids. The trim removed 5 bases at V and 0 bases at J, leaving 4 bases unmatched. Germline CDR1 and CDR2: MNHNS and SASEGT. CDR3 sequence (DNA): TGTGCCAGCAGTCGGGACAGCTATAGCAATCAGCCCCAGCATTTT. Protein product: CASSRDSYSNQPQHF.

In this sample, this clone turned up once. The CDR3 region has the DNA TGCGCCAGCAGCTTTGGACGGTTCCAAGAGACCCAGTACTTC. This gives the protein CASSFGRFQETQYF. V gene TRBV5-1 combines with J gene TRBJ2-5; no clear D. There are 14 residues in the CDR3. V was shortened by 2 bases and J by 1 base, with 9 bases between the two germline ends. Germline V CDR1 and CDR2: SGHRS, YFSETQ. Using reference TRBV5-1 and TRBJ2-5 for the parts outside the CDR3, the full variable domain is KAGVTQTPRYLIKTRGQQVTLSCSPISGHRSVSWYQQTPGQGLQFLFEYFSETQRNKGNFPGRFSGRQFSNSRSEMNVSTLELGDSALYLCASSFGRFQETQYFGPGTRLLVL.

The chain carries TRBV24-1 and TRBJ2-1; TRBD2 matches 10 bases. Germline V gene sequence: CDR1 KGHDR, CDR2 SFDVKD. The CDR3 is made up of 15 amino acids. After removal of 4 bases from V and 3 bases from J, the junction contained 2 bases not matched to a gene. Here the CDR3 DNA reads TGTGCCACCAGTGACCGACTAGCGGGCTACAATGAGCAGTTCTTC. Translating it yields CATSDRLAGYNEQFF.

This chain connects TRBV2 to TRBJ2-4, with D possibly matching TRBD2 (6 bases). CDR1 SNHLY and CDR2 FYNNEI come from the germline V gene. CDR3 size: 15 residues. V gave up 3 bases and J gave up 1 base, with 10 bases separating them. CDR3 in DNA: TGTGCCAGCAGTGAGGAGGGCCCGGCCAAAAACATTCAGTACTTC. This gives the protein CASSEEGPAKNIQYF.

The chain has TRBV6-6 and TRBJ2-7, with TRBD1 as a possible D gene (8 bases). This CDR3 spans 15 amino acids. V was cut by 0 bases and J by 12 bases, with 21 bases left in between. Per the germline V gene, CDR1 is MNHNY and CDR2 is SVGAGI (reference sequence). This CDR3 reads CASSYSTPTQGEGYF. The CDR3 DNA follows: TGTGCCAGCAGTTACTCGACACCAACACAGGGGGAGGGGTACTTC.

The chain carries TRBV6-2 or TRBV6-3 and TRBJ2-3, with D tentatively TRBD2 (5 bases). CDR3 length equals 15 residues. Deletions cut 1 base from V and 0 bases from J, with 8 bases between. Germline V lookup: CDR1 MNHEY, CDR2 SVGEGT. The CDR3 is CASSYYQRSTDTQYF. Here the CDR3 DNA reads TGTGCCAGCAGTTACTACCAGCGGAGCACAGATACGCAGTATTTT.

The chain links TRBV30 to TRBJ2-3, with D possibly matching TRBD1 (6 bases). The length of the CDR3 is 16 residues. Trimming shortened V by 1 base and J by 1 base, and 15 bases separated the two germline ends. Germline loops: CDR1 GTSNPN, CDR2 SVGIG (reference sequence). CDR3 region: CAWSAQGGMGTDTQYF. The CDR3 DNA is TGTGCCTGGAGTGCCCAAGGGGGAATGGGCACAGATACGCAGTATTTT.

The chain carries TRBV30 and TRBJ1-2, with 8 bases fitting TRBD1. The trim removed 5 bases at V and 1 base at J, leaving 9 bases unmatched. This CDR3 spans 15 amino acids. The germline V gene has CDR1 GTSNPN and CDR2 SVGIG (reference sequence). Here the CDR3 DNA reads TGTGCCTGGGCTCGGGACAGGTCGCTTAACTATGGCTACACCTTC. Translating it yields CAWARDRSLNYGYTF.

CDR3: CASSLGTGGPDTQYF. In nucleotides, the CDR3 is TGTGCCAGCAGCTTGGGGACAGGGGGCCCAGATACGCAGTATTTT. The V and J genes are TRBV5-5 and TRBJ2-3; 11 bases fit TRBD1. The V gene end was trimmed by 0 bases and the J gene end by 4 bases; junction bases not matched to a gene: 1. This CDR3 region has 15 residues. From germline, CDR1 is SGHKS and CDR2 YYEKEE (reference sequence).

The chain combines TRBV29-1 with TRBJ2-5, with a possible D match to TRBD2 (5 bases). Germline V gene sequence: CDR1 SQVTM, CDR2 ANQGSEA. With 1 base removed from V and 6 bases from J, the gap between germline ends came to 9 bases. The CDR3 is 12 amino acids. The DNA of the CDR3 is TGCAGCGTTGAAGGAGGGTCGAAGACCCAGTACTTC. Amino acids: CSVEGGSKTQYF.

V usage is TRBV2 and J usage is TRBJ1-4; no definite D call. The CDR3 has 12 residues. Per the germline V gene, CDR1 is SNHLY and CDR2 is FYNNEI. The ends were cut back, 1 base at V and 8 bases at J, with 5 bases in the middle. The CDR3, as DNA: TGTGCCAGCAGTGAAGGCGGGGAAAAACTGTTTTTT. It codes for CASSEGGEKLFF.

V is TRBV6-2 or TRBV6-3 and J is TRBJ2-2, with TRBD1 identical over 9 bases. Trimming removed 5 bases from V and 3 bases from J; junction bases left unmatched: 4. Germline values: CDR1 MNHEY, CDR2 SVGEGT. CDR3 length: 15 amino acids. CDR3 amino acids: CASSKDRGDTGELFF. The CDR3, as DNA: TGTGCCAGCAGTAAGGACAGGGGAGACACCGGGGAGCTGTTTTTT.

The rearrangement links TRBV7-9 to TRBJ2-7; D is tentatively TRBD1 or TRBD2 (5 bases each). This CDR3 spans 16 amino acids. Trimming pared 1 base from V and 6 bases from J, leaving 19 bases between. CDR1 and CDR2 (germline): SEHNR, FQNEAQ (reference sequence). CDR3 nucleotides: TGTGCCAGCAGCTTAGATAGAGGCGTGGGGGTTGGCGAGCAGTACTTC. Protein: CASSLDRGVGVGEQYF.

This clone was picked up one time. The V and J genes are TRBV18 and TRBJ1-2; 7 nucleotides agree with TRBD1. Per germline, CDR1 KGHSH and CDR2 LQKENI. V gave up 3 bases and J gave up 3 bases; unmatched junction bases: 1. The CDR3 runs to 13 residues. CDR3 residues: CASSPDRDYGYTF. Written as DNA, the CDR3 is TGTGCCAGCTCACCCGACAGGGACTATGGCTACACCTTC.

V gene TRBV5-6 combines with J gene TRBJ1-2; D is unresolved. V gave up 7 bases and J gave up 0 bases, with 16 bases separating them. Germline V CDR1 and CDR2: SGHDT, YYEEEE. The CDR3 is made up of 15 amino acids. CDR3 protein: CASGYGRPTNYGYTF. The CDR3 DNA follows: TGTGCCAGCGGCTATGGACGGCCTACTAACTATGGCTACACCTTC. Drawing the rest from reference TRBV5-6 and TRBJ1-2, the complete variable domain is DAGVTQSPTHLIKTRGQQVTLRCSPKSGHDTVSWYQQALGQGPQFIFQYYEEEERQRGNFPDRFSGHQFPNYSSELNVNALLLGDSALYLCASGYGRPTNYGYTFGSGTRLTVV.

This clone turned up a few times. The chain joins TRBV7-9 to TRBJ2-7, with D unclear. Trimming removed 1 base at V and 1 base at J, with 5 bases between. CDR1 and CDR2 (germline): SEHNR, FQNEAQ (reference sequence). The length of the CDR3 is 13 residues. This CDR3 reads CASSLVWSYEQYF. The CDR3 DNA sequence: TGTGCCAGCAGCTTAGTATGGTCCTACGAGCAGTACTTC.

In this sample, this clone turned up once. This chain joins TRBV6-2 or TRBV6-3 and TRBJ2-7; D is possibly TRBD1 or TRBD2 (5 bases each). V gave up 6 bases and J gave up 7 bases, with 16 bases separating them. Germline-derived CDR1 and CDR2 are MNHEY and SVGEGT. This CDR3 is 13 amino acids long. The CDR3 bases are TGTGCCAGCAGACCTCCGGGAAAGGGGGAGCAGTACTTC. Residues: CASRPPGKGEQYF.

CDR3 residues: CASSASKTGTYEQYF. Written as DNA, the CDR3 is TGTGCCAGCAGCGCCTCAAAAACAGGGACCTACGAGCAGTACTTC. The chain links TRBV5-4 to TRBJ2-7, with D perhaps matching TRBD1 (6 bases). This CDR3 comprises 15 residues. Deletions cut 4 bases from V and 2 bases from J, with 16 bases between. Germline assignment: CDR1 SGHNT and CDR2 YYREEE (reference sequence).

The chain recombines TRBV3-1 (or the pseudogene TRBV3-2) with TRBJ1-4; unclear D gene. The CDR3 loop spans 13 amino acids. Trimming shortened V by 6 bases and J by 1 base, and 6 bases separated the two germline ends. Germline V gene data show CDR1 as LGHDT and CDR2 as YNNKEL (reference sequence). CDR3 loop: CASRRETNEKLFF. In DNA form, the CDR3 reads TGTGCCAGCAGACGTGAAACTAATGAAAAACTGTTTTTT.